This TCR beta chain derives from a study of T cell clones after liver transplantation. This clone occurred a few times. The same CDR3 is also encoded by other DNA sequences in this sample. Generated by immunoSEQ multiplex PCR, the TCRdb table keeps only in-frame clones and is missing some. The table lists about 51,000 clones, less than 90% of them singletons. The input for sequencing was CD8+ T cells from blood, taken 12 months after liver transplant. The origin of this receptor is a human patient who received a liver transplant. The graft donor may be the source of some T cells.

The CDR3 region has the DNA TGTGCCAGCAGCCCTACTAGCGGGATATCCTACGAGCAGTACTTC. It is translated as CASSPTSGISYEQYF. The chain uses TRBV6-5 and TRBJ2-7; 10 bases are shared with TRBD2. The germline gives CDR1 MNHEY, CDR2 SVGAGI. V shed 6 bases, J shed 1 base, and the junction held 6 bases outside the gene matches. CDR3 length equals 15 residues.